This T cell receptor (beta chain) was obtained from a study of T cells after yellow fever vaccination. There are a few counts of this clonotype. Germline V gene sequence: CDR1 LNHDA, CDR2 SQIVND (reference sequence). The trim removed 5 bases at V and 2 bases at J, leaving 17 bases unmatched. The CDR3 runs to 19 residues. TCRdb reprocessed the 5' RACE reads with MiXCR, giving one entry per CDR3 protein. The sample includes some 260,000 distinct CDR3 sequences, around 4.9% of them seen just once. The source of this sequence is a young man who received the YFV17D yellow fever vaccine. This specimen consisted of CD4+ T cells sorted from PBMCs, obtained on the day of the yellow fever booster vaccination. The chain combines TRBV19 with TRBJ1-5; 8 bases fit TRBD1. The CDR3 spells CASSPPVRTRGLGNQPQHF. CDR3 nucleotides: TGTGCCAGTAGTCCCCCGGTGCGGACCAGGGGGCTGGGCAATCAGCCCCAGCATTTT.